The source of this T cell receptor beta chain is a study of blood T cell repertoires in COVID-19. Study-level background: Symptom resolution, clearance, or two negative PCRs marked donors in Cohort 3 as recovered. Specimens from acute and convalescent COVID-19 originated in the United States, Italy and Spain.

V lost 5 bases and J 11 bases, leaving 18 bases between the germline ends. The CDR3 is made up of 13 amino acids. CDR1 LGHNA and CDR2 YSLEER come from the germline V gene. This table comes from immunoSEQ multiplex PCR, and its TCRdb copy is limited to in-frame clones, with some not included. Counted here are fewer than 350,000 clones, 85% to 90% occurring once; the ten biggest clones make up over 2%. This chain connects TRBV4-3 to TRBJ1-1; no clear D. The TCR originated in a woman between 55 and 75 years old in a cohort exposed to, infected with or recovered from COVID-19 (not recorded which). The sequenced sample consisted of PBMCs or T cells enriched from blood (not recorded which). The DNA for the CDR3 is TGCGCCAGCAGCAGTGACGGAGGGTCTGGGGCTTTCTTT. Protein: CASSSDGGSGAFF.